This TCR beta chain was retrieved from a study of blood T cell repertoires in COVID-19. The overall study: Samples came from the United States, Italy and Spain, spanning acute and convalescent COVID-19. From T cells, B-cell-depleted T cells, or PBMCs came the material, which was cDNA or gDNA.

Germline CDR1 is LNHDA and CDR2 is SQIVND (reference sequence). After removal of 7 bases from V and 3 bases from J, the junction contained 7 bases not matched to a gene. The CDR3 covers 15 residues. Original processing notes: Reference gene primers were amplified, and this amplification served to estimate nucleated cell counts. Libraries were prepared by immunoSEQ multiplex PCR; TCRdb keeps only in-frame clonotypes and omits some of them. For V, J and clone size, that table is used; D and trimming come from the DNA. The sample carries about 84,000 clones, 60% to 85% recorded once. The sequenced sample was peripheral blood. This TCR was sampled from a man between 65 and 85 years old with acute or convalescent COVID-19. This chain links TRBV19 with TRBJ2-2; 8 nucleotides line up with TRBD2. CDR3 sequence: CASTKGLDYTGELFF. The CDR3 bases are TGTGCCAGTACTAAGGGACTAGATTACACCGGGGAGCTGTTTTTT.